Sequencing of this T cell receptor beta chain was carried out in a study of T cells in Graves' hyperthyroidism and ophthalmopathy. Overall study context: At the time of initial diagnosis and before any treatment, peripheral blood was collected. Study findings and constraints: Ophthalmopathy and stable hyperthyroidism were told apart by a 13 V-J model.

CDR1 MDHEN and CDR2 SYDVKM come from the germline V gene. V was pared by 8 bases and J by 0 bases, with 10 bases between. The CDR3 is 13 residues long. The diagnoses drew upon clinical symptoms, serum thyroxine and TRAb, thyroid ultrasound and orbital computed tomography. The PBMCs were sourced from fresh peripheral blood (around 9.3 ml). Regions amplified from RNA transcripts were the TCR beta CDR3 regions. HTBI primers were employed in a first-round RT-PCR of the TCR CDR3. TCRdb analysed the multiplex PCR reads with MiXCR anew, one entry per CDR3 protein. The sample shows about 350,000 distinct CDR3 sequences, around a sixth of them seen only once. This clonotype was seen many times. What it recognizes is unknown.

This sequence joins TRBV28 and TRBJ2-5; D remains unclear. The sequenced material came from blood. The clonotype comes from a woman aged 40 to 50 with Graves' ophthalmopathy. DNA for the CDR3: TGTGCCAGCGGGCCGCAGAACCAAGAGACCCAGTACTTC. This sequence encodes CASGPQNQETQYF.